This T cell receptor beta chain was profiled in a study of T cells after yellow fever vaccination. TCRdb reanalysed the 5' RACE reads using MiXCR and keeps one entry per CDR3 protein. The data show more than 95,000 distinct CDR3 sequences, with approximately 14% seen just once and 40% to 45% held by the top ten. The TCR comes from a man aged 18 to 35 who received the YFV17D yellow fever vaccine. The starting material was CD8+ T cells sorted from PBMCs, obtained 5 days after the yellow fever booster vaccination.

The CDR3 bases are TGCGCCAGCAGCCAAGAATACAAGGATGGCTACACCTTC. It translates to CASSQEYKDGYTF. The rearrangement links TRBV4-1 to TRBJ1-2; D is undetermined. There are 13 residues in the CDR3. Germline V gene sequence: CDR1 MGHRA, CDR2 YSYEKL. The V end lost 0 bases, the J end lost 6 bases, and 8 bases lay between the germline ends.